Following are 12 T cell receptor beta chains from one sample sequenced in a study of T cell responses to AZD1222 COVID-19 vaccine. Sequencing was performed with immunoSEQ multiplex PCR; in TCRdb, only in-frame clones are kept and a portion is missing. The data contain about 99,000 clones, roughly 89% of them seen just once; the ten biggest clones take up about 41%. This specimen consisted of peripheral blood, obtained on day 0 of AZD1222 vaccination. All receptors come from an adult in good health.

The chain joins TRBV28 to TRBJ1-2; a weak D match, TRBD1 (6 bases). This CDR3 contains 14 residues. Germline V CDR1 and CDR2: MDHEN, SYDVKM. The V end was cut by 2 bases, the J end by 3 bases, with 10 bases between. Written as DNA, the CDR3 is TGTGCCAGCAGTTTAACGGACAGCCACTATGGCTACACCTTC. As protein: CASSLTDSHYGYTF.

This clone showed up just a few times. This chain joins TRBV6-5 and TRBJ1-1; D is perhaps TRBD1 (5 bases). Germline assignment: CDR1 MNHEY and CDR2 SVGAGI. V was trimmed by 10 bases and J by 0 bases, leaving 18 bases between them. The CDR3 is 15 residues long. CDR3 in amino acids: CATWMGGGMNTEAFF. CDR3 nucleotides: TGTGCCACATGGATGGGGGGTGGGATGAACACTGAAGCTTTCTTT.

The chain has TRBV6-5 and TRBJ2-5, with TRBD1 identical over 10 bases. Germline CDR1 is MNHEY and CDR2 is SVGAGI. There are 14 residues in the CDR3. The V gene end was trimmed by 4 bases and the J gene end by 2 bases; junction bases not matched to a gene: 1. The CDR3 DNA reads as TGTGCCAGCAGTTGGGGACAGGGGCAAGAGACCCAGTACTTC. It encodes CASSWGQGQETQYF.

This rearrangement joins TRBV13 to TRBJ2-7; a possible D gene is TRBD2 (5 bases). The V gene's germline CDR1 is PRHDT and CDR2 FYEKMQ (reference sequence). Trimming shortened V by 5 bases and J by 2 bases, and 13 bases separated the two germline ends. The CDR3 is 14 residues long. This CDR3 reads CASSRARETYEQYF. The CDR3 coding sequence is TGTGCCAGCAGCCGCGCTCGGGAAACCTACGAGCAGTACTTC.

V and J are TRBV15 and TRBJ1-4; the D is unclear. This CDR3 has 15 residues. Deletions cut 1 base from V and 4 bases from J, with 10 bases between. Germline CDR1 and CDR2: LNHNV and YYDKDF (reference sequence). The chain's CDR3 is CATSRARALNEKLFF. The CDR3 bases are TGTGCCACCAGCAGAGCAAGGGCCCTTAATGAAAAACTGTTTTTT.

This chain uses TRBV6-5 with TRBJ2-2; 9 bases map to TRBD2. This CDR3 region has 15 residues. Unmatched junction bases numbered 10, after V lost 6 bases and J lost 8 bases. Germline V lookup: CDR1 MNHEY, CDR2 SVGAGI. CDR3 loop: CASRLIAGVSGELFF. CDR3 in DNA: TGTGCCAGCAGGCTCATAGCGGGAGTGTCAGGGGAGCTGTTTTTT.

The rearrangement joins TRBV28 to TRBJ2-5; tentatively, D is TRBD1 or TRBD2 (5 bases each). This CDR3 contains 14 residues. The V gene lost 2 bases and the J gene lost 2 bases, with 9 bases spanning the gap. In germline, CDR1 is MDHEN, CDR2 SYDVKM. CDR3 sequence: CASSLGGRQETQYF. In DNA, the CDR3 is TGTGCCAGCAGTTTAGGGGGAAGACAAGAGACCCAGTACTTC.

The chain recombines TRBV14 with TRBJ1-1; possibly TRBD1 for D (6 bases). The V end was cut by 0 bases, the J end by 3 bases, with 23 bases between. The CDR3 length is 19 residues. The germline V gene has CDR1 SGHDN and CDR2 FVKESK. In DNA, the CDR3 is TGTGCCAGCAGCCAAGAATTTGGTCGCTGGGGGGCTCCTTACACTGAAGCTTTCTTT. Translated, it gives CASSQEFGRWGAPYTEAFF.

The chain recombines TRBV28 with TRBJ2-6, with TRBD2 as a possible D gene (6 bases). Trimming took 6 bases from V and 4 from J, leaving 13 bases between them. The CDR3 runs 15 residues. Germline-derived CDR1 and CDR2 are MDHEN and SYDVKM. CDR3 sequence: CASRRLAGGANVLTF. For the CDR3, the DNA is TGTGCCAGCAGACGCCTGGCGGGAGGGGCCAACGTCCTGACTTTC. Looking up the rest from reference TRBV28 and TRBJ2-6 gives the full variable domain: DVKVTQSSRYLVKRTGEKVFLECVQDMDHENMFWYRQDPGLGLRLIYFSYDVKMKEKGDIPEGYSVSREKKERFSLILESASTNQTSMYLCASRRLAGGANVLTFGAGSRLTVL.

This clone has just one count. The chain recombines TRBV28 with TRBJ1-6, with TRBD1 matching over 8 bases. The CDR3 has 14 residues. J was trimmed by 10 bases and V by 5 bases; bases with no gene match: 7. CDR1 MDHEN and CDR2 SYDVKM come from the germline V gene. CDR3 protein: CASSPGQGGSPLHF. Here the CDR3 DNA reads TGTGCCAGCAGTCCCGGACAGGGCGGCTCACCCCTCCACTTT. Drawing the rest from reference TRBV28 and TRBJ1-6, the complete variable domain is DVKVTQSSRYLVKRTGEKVFLECVQDMDHENMFWYRQDPGLGLRLIYFSYDVKMKEKGDIPEGYSVSREKKERFSLILESASTNQTSMYLCASSPGQGGSPLHFGNGTRLTVT.

The rearrangement joins TRBV28 to TRBJ1-5; D not certain. V was cut by 6 bases and J by 6 bases, with 15 bases left in between. CDR1 is MDHEN, CDR2 SYDVKM, per germline. The CDR3 covers 14 residues. This CDR3 reads CASSPIIRSQPQHF. The CDR3 DNA sequence: TGTGCCAGCAGCCCCATTATACGAAGTCAGCCCCAGCATTTT.

The chain joins TRBV5-1 to TRBJ2-2; D is unresolved. The germline V gene has CDR1 SGHRS and CDR2 YFSETQ. Trimming stripped 3 bases from V and 6 bases from J, with 18 bases between. The CDR3 contains 16 residues. CDR3 DNA sequence: TGCGCCAGCAGCTCCCGAGTTGGAACCGGAGCCGGGGAGCTGTTTTTT. Its protein is CASSSRVGTGAGELFF. Combining the CDR3 with reference TRBV5-1 and TRBJ2-2 gives the whole variable domain KAGVTQTPRYLIKTRGQQVTLSCSPISGHRSVSWYQQTPGQGLQFLFEYFSETQRNKGNFPGRFSGRQFSNSRSEMNVSTLELGDSALYLCASSSRVGTGAGELFFGEGSRLTVL.